The 6 T cell receptor beta chains reported below all come from one sample, sequenced in a study of OX40 agonist ivuxolimab in advanced cancers. Profiling relied on immunoSEQ multiplex PCR, and the TCRdb table lists in-frame clones only, not all of them. The repertoire holds approximately 84,000 clones, with 94% as singletons. The sample in question was CD4+ or CD8+ T cells sorted from blood, obtained in a trial of the OX40 agonist ivuxolimab. The receptors originated from an adult with an advanced solid tumor such as melanoma, head and neck, liver or kidney cancer.

V and J are TRBV9 and TRBJ1-2; D might be TRBD1 (5 bases). V shed 4 bases and J shed 5 bases, with 12 bases lying between them. Germline values: CDR1 SGDLS, CDR2 YYNGEE. This CDR3 contains 13 residues. CDR3 nucleotides: TGTGCCAGCAGCAGGGGACTCCCGTATGGCTACACCTTC. Protein product: CASSRGLPYGYTF. The full variable domain, rest sourced from reference TRBV9 and TRBJ1-2, is DSGVTQTPKHLITATGQRVTLRCSPRSGDLSVYWYQQSLDQGLQFLIQYYNGEERAKGNILERFSAQQFPDLHSELNLSSLELGDSALYFCASSRGLPYGYTFGSGTRLTVV.

This chain links TRBV19 with TRBJ2-3, with D unclear. This CDR3 contains 16 residues. Germline V lookup: CDR1 LNHDA, CDR2 SQIVND (reference sequence). With 2 bases removed from V and 0 bases from J, the gap between germline ends came to 12 bases. CDR3 sequence reads: CASSISSRHSTDTQYF. CDR3 DNA: TGTGCCAGTAGTATATCTTCGAGGCATAGCACAGATACGCAGTATTTT.

The chain is built from TRBV19 and TRBJ2-2; D is perhaps TRBD2 (5 bases). Trimming took off 5 bases at V and 5 bases at J, with 9 bases between the two ends. The CDR3 sequence is 13 residues long. Germline V CDR1 and CDR2: LNHDA, SQIVND (reference sequence). In DNA, the CDR3 is TGTGCCAGTAGTCGTCGGGGAACCGGGGAGCTGTTTTTT. Encoded protein: CASSRRGTGELFF.

The chain recombines TRBV30 with TRBJ1-2; TRBD1 aligns across 8 bases. Germline loops: CDR1 GTSNPN, CDR2 SVGIG (reference sequence). This CDR3 spans 14 amino acids. The ends lost 5 bases at V and 0 bases at J; junction bases unmatched: 5. The CDR3 nucleotides are TGTGCCTGGGGATCGACAGGGGCTAACTATGGCTACACCTTC. As protein: CAWGSTGANYGYTF.

The chain is built from TRBV7-2 and TRBJ2-1; D ambiguous. Per germline, CDR1 SGHTA and CDR2 FQGNSA. V lost 6 bases to trimming and J lost 9 bases, with 18 bases between them. The CDR3 sequence is 14 residues long. The CDR3: CASSISSVGLEQFF. The CDR3 region has the DNA TGTGCCAGCAGTATTTCTTCCGTCGGGCTTGAGCAGTTCTTC.

This chain connects TRBV21-1 to TRBJ1-2. TRBV21-1 is termed a pseudogene. CDR3 size: 18 residues. The CDR3: CASSNRTSGDHQGYGYTF. In DNA form, the CDR3 reads TGTGCCAGCAGCAATCGGACATCCGGGGACCACCAAGGGTATGGCTACACCTTC.